These 9 T cell receptor beta chains share one sample of origin, sequenced in a study of shared clonotypes between healthy human individuals. In the naive CD8 group, cells lacked CD45RO and were positively selected for CCR7, so terminally differentiated effector memory CD45RA+ cells were left out. Method: immunoSEQ multiplex PCR; TCRdb's copy keeps in-frame clones and lacks some. This table has around 2,000,000 clones, roughly 94% appearing once. Material for sequencing was naive CD8+ T cells sorted from blood. The origin of the receptors is a man younger than 35 in good health.

The V and J genes are TRBV5-8 and TRBJ1-5, with D perhaps TRBD1 (6 bases). Deletions cut 3 bases from V and 0 bases from J, with 13 bases between. This CDR3 has 16 residues. Looked up from germline, CDR1 is SGHTS and CDR2 is YDEGEE. CDR3 DNA: TGTGCCAGCAGCTCAGGACAGCTCTATAGCAATCAGCCCCAGCATTTT. This encodes CASSSGQLYSNQPQHF. Filled out from reference TRBV5-8 and TRBJ1-5, the complete variable domain reads EAGVTQSPTHLIKTRGQQATLRCSPISGHTSVYWYQQALGLGLQFLLWYDEGEERNRGNFPPRFSGRQFPNYSSELNVNALELEDSALYLCASSSGQLYSNQPQHFGDGTRLSIL.

Here the CDR3 reads CASSLDGRENSPLHF. The CDR3 DNA reads TGTGCCAGCAGCTTAGACGGACGGGAAAATTCACCCCTCCACTTT. The chain has TRBV11-2 and TRBJ1-6; D gene uncertain. Germline V gene sequence: CDR1 SGHAT, CDR2 FQNNGV. V lost 0 bases, J lost 7 bases, and 10 bases lay in between. This CDR3 spans 15 amino acids.

The J gene is TRBJ2-5, the V gene TRBV5-6; TRBD1 might be the D (5 bases). CDR3 length: 15 amino acids. Per the germline V gene, CDR1 is SGHDT and CDR2 is YYEEEE. The V end lost 0 bases, the J end lost 7 bases, and 16 bases lay between the germline ends. The CDR3 DNA reads TGTGCCAGCAGCTTGGAGGGGTTGGGGTTTGGGACCCAGTACTTC. This sequence encodes CASSLEGLGFGTQYF.

This chain links TRBV7-6 with TRBJ2-2; D possibly corresponds to TRBD2 (6 bases). This CDR3 comprises 18 residues. Deletions cut 5 bases from V and 3 bases from J, with 22 bases between. The germline CDR1 and CDR2 sequences are SGHVS and FNYEAQ. CDR3 DNA sequence: TGTGCCAGCAGCGTCAATGATGGAGGGGAAGAAGACACCGGGGAGCTGTTTTTT. Translated: CASSVNDGGEEDTGELFF.

The chain has TRBV2 and TRBJ2-1; D ambiguous. V lost 5 bases to trimming and J lost 4 bases, with 9 bases between them. This CDR3 contains 13 residues. The germline gives CDR1 SNHLY, CDR2 FYNNEI. CDR3 nucleotides: TGTGCCAGCAGTCGGCCCCTTTACAATGAGCAGTTCTTC. It translates to CASSRPLYNEQFF.

The V gene is TRBV5-6, the J gene TRBJ2-5; D possibly corresponds to TRBD1 (6 bases). The CDR3 is 12 amino acids. V was shortened by 4 bases and J by 9 bases, with 13 bases between the two germline ends. CDR1 and CDR2 from the germline V gene are SGHDT and YYEEEE. The CDR3 is CASSPRTDPQYF. CDR3 nucleotides: TGTGCCAGCAGCCCAAGGACAGATCCCCAGTACTTC.

The chain recombines TRBV7-9 with TRBJ2-7; no clear D. CDR1 and CDR2 (germline): SEHNR, FQNEAQ (reference sequence). V was clipped by 1 base and J by 6 bases, with 16 bases between them. CDR3 size: 15 residues. CDR3 in amino acids: CASSLVFAVAAEQYF. The CDR3 bases are TGTGCCAGCAGCTTAGTATTTGCGGTGGCCGCCGAGCAGTACTTC.

The chain uses TRBV28 and TRBJ2-5; 13 positions agree with TRBD2. Germline CDR1 reads MDHEN; CDR2 reads SYDVKM. The J segment lost 1 base and the V segment lost 2 bases, leaving 7 bases of the junction unmatched. The CDR3 runs 18 residues. DNA of the CDR3: TGTGCCAGCAGTTTACCAACTAGCGGGGGGGTAACCCAAGAGACCCAGTACTTC. This encodes CASSLPTSGGVTQETQYF. The full variable domain, completed using reference TRBV28 and TRBJ2-5, is DVKVTQSSRYLVKRTGEKVFLECVQDMDHENMFWYRQDPGLGLRLIYFSYDVKMKEKGDIPEGYSVSREKKERFSLILESASTNQTSMYLCASSLPTSGGVTQETQYFGPGTRLLVL.

The chain combines TRBV5-6 with TRBJ1-2; D is ambiguous. The CDR3 runs 12 residues. The V gene's germline CDR1 is SGHDT and CDR2 YYEEEE. Trimming took off 4 bases at V and 7 bases at J, with 11 bases between the two ends. As DNA, the CDR3 is TGTGCCAGCAGCCCGGAAAACGGTGGCTACACCTTC. Its translation: CASSPENGGYTF.